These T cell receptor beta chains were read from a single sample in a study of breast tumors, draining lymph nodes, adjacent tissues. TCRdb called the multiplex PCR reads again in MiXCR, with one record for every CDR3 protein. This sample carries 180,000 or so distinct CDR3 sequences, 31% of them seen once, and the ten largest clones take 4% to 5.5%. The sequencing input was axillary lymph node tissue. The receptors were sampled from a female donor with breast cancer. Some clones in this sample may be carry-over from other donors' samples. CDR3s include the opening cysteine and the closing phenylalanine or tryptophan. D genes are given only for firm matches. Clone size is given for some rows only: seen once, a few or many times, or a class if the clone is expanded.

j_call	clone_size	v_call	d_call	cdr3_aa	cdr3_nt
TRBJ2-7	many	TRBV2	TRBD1	CASSEGEGQGSYEQYF	TGTGCCAGCAGTGAAGGGGAGGGACAGGGTTCCTACGAGCAGTACTTC
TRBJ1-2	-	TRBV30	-	CAWSGDPSNWGYTF	TGTGCCTGGAGTGGGGACCCTTCCAATTGGGGCTACACCTTC
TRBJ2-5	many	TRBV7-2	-	CASSRPKETQYF	TGTGCCAGCAGCCGCCCGAAAGAGACCCAGTACTTC
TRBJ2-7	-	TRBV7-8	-	CASSLVTLGARIYGQYF	TGTGCCAGCAGCTTAGTGACATTAGGGGCTAGGATTTACGGGCAGTACTTC
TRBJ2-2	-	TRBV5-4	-	CASSGRVAADELFF	TGTGCCAGCAGTGGCAGGGTCGCGGCCGATGAGCTGTTTTTT
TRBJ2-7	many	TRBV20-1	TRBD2	CSVSGRAYEQYF	TGCAGTGTTAGCGGGAGGGCCTACGAGCAGTACTTC
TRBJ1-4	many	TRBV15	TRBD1	CATSRDRDRGKEKLFF	TGTGCCACCAGCAGAGATAGGGACAGGGGGAAGGAAAAACTGTTTTTT
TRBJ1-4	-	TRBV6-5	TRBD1	CASSRDRGRGNEKLFF	TGTGCCAGCAGTCGGGACAGGGGGCGCGGGAATGAAAAACTGTTTTTT
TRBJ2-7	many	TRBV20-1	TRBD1	CSARDYRGRYEQYF	TGCAGTGCTAGAGATTACAGGGGGCGGTACGAGCAGTACTTC
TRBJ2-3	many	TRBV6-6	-	CASSYSSPSSVDTQYF	TGTGCCAGCAGTTACTCCTCCCCGTCTAGCGTAGATACGCAGTATTTT
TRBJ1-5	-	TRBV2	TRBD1	CASSRAGGPNQPQHF	TGTGCCAGCAGTCGGGCAGGGGGTCCCAATCAGCCCCAGCATTTT
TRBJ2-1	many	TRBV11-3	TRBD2	CASSSGLAGGRGEQFF	TGTGCCAGCAGCTCGGGACTAGCGGGAGGCCGGGGTGAGCAGTTCTTC
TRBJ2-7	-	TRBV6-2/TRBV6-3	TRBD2	CASSYTHLRLAGANEQYF	TGTGCCAGCAGTTACACCCACCTAAGACTAGCGGGAGCTAACGAGCAGTACTTC
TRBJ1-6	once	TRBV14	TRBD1	CASSRGQGGNSPLHF	TGTGCCAGCAGTCGGGGACAGGGGGGGAATTCACCCCTCCACTTT
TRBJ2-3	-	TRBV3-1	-	CASSLRLVSDTQYF	TGCGCCAGCAGCCTCAGACTAGTCTCAGATACGCAGTATTTT
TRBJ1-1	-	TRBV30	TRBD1	CAWGGQLNTEAFF	TGTGCCTGGGGGGGACAGCTGAACACTGAAGCTTTCTTT
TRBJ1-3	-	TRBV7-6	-	CASSLGGLRGLGGNTIYF	TGTGCCAGCAGTCTGGGGGGGCTAAGGGGCCTAGGTGGAAACACCATATATTTT
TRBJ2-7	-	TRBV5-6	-	CAGSLGASSSYEQYF	TGTGCCGGCAGCTTGGGAGCATCGAGCTCCTACGAGCAGTACTTC
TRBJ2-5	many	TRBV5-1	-	CASSLGTWETQYF	TGCGCCAGCAGCTTAGGTACCTGGGAGACCCAGTACTTC
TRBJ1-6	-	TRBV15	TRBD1	CATSRDEAGGSPLHF	TGTGCCACCAGCAGAGATGAGGCAGGGGGGTCACCCCTCCACTTT
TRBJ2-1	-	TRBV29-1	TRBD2	CSVESGRGNEQFF	TGCAGCGTAGAAAGCGGGAGAGGGAATGAGCAGTTCTTC
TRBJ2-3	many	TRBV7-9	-	CASSPSGEDTQYF	TGTGCCAGCAGCCCCTCGGGGGAAGATACGCAGTATTTT
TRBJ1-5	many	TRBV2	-	CASSVQGPRQPQHF	TGTGCCAGCAGTGTTCAGGGGCCCCGTCAGCCCCAGCATTTT
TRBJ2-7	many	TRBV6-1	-	CASSEVVAAGEQYF	TGTGCCAGCAGTGAAGTGGTAGCAGCTGGGGAGCAGTACTTC
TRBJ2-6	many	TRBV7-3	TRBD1	CASSPLGRGRGGANVLTF	TGTGCCAGCAGCCCCCTTGGCAGGGGGCGCGGTGGGGCCAACGTCCTGACTTTC
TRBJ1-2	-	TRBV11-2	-	CASSLEGDAYTF	TGTGCCAGCAGCTTAGAAGGAGATGCCTACACCTTC
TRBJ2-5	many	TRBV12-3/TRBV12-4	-	CASSLRVQETQYF	TGTGCCAGCAGCCTCCGGGTCCAAGAGACCCAGTACTTC
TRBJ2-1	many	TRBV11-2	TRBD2	CASQTSRNEQFF	TGTGCCAGCCAGACTAGCCGCAATGAGCAGTTCTTC
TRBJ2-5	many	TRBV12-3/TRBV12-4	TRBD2	CASSFSGEETQYF	TGTGCCAGCAGTTTTAGCGGGGAAGAGACCCAGTACTTC
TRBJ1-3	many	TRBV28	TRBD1	CASRKGQVGNTIYF	TGTGCCAGCAGAAAGGGACAGGTGGGAAACACCATATATTTT
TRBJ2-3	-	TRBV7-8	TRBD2	CASSLVDGGGADTQYF	TGTGCCAGCAGCTTAGTTGACGGGGGGGGCGCAGATACGCAGTATTTT
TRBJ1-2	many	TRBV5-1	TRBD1	CASSLERTGGNYGYTF	TGCGCCAGCAGCTTGGAAAGGACAGGGGGTAACTATGGCTACACCTTC
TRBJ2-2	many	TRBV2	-	CASRSSTNTGELFF	TGTGCCAGCAGATCATCTACCAACACCGGGGAGCTGTTTTTT
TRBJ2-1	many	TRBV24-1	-	CATMDTSENEQFF	TGTGCCACCATGGACACCTCCGAGAATGAGCAGTTCTTC
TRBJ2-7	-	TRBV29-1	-	CSVVSYLGDDEQYF	TGCAGCGTTGTTTCCTACTTGGGGGACGACGAGCAGTACTTC
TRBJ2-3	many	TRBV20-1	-	CSASPILARDTQYF	TGCAGTGCTAGTCCAATCCTAGCGCGAGATACGCAGTATTTT
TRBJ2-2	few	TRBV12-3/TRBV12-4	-	CASRHPAGELFF	TGTGCCAGCAGGCACCCCGCCGGGGAGCTGTTTTTT
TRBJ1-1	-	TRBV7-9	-	CASSPTANTEALF	TGTGCCAGCAGCCCAACAGCGAACACTGAAGCTTTGTTT
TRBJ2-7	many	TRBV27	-	CASSDGDYEQYF	TGTGCCAGCAGTGACGGCGACTACGAGCAGTACTTC
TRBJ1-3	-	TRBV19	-	CASSPRFGGRNTIYF	TGTGCCAGTAGTCCCCGCTTTGGAGGACGAAACACCATATATTTT
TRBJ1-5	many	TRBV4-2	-	CASSRAWDSNQPQHF	TGTGCCAGCAGCCGAGCTTGGGATAGCAATCAGCCCCAGCATTTT
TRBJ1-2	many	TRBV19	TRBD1	CASLDRNYGYTF	TGTGCCAGTTTGGACAGGAACTATGGCTACACCTTC
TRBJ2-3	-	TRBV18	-	CASSPRLTDTQYF	TGTGCCAGCTCACCACGGTTAACAGATACGCAGTATTTT
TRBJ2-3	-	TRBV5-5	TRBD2	CASSLQRGGQGDTQYF	TGTGCCAGCAGCTTGCAGCGGGGGGGCCAGGGAGATACGCAGTATTTT
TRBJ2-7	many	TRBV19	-	CGIRGIHYYEQYF	TGTGGCATCAGGGGCATACATTACTACGAGCAGTACTTC
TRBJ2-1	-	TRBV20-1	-	CSARAVLERQFF	TGCAGTGCTAGAGCCGTACTAGAGCGACAGTTCTTC
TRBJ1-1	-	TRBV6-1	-	CASSENTMNTEAFF	TGTGCCAGCAGTGAAAACACCATGAACACTGAAGCTTTCTTT
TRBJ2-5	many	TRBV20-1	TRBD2	CSAATSGYQETQYF	TGCAGTGCGGCGACTAGCGGGTATCAAGAGACCCAGTACTTC
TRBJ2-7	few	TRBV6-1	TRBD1	CASSEKGQGAHNEQYF	TGTGCCAGCAGTGAAAAGGGTCAGGGGGCGCACAACGAGCAGTACTTC